Listed below are T cell receptor beta chains from one sample, sequenced in a study of blood T cell repertoires in COVID-19. This table comes from immunoSEQ multiplex PCR, and its TCRdb copy is limited to in-frame clones, with some not included. The sample shows around 100,000 clones, about 80% of them seen only once. Material for sequencing was peripheral blood. The source of these receptors is a man aged 65 to 85 with active or convalescent COVID-19. The CDR3 runs from the conserved cysteine through the conserved F or W. D genes are given only for firm matches. A row's size may be missing; if present it is once, few, many or a size class.

clone_size | j_call | d_call | v_call | cdr3_aa | cdr3_nt
NA | TRBJ2-2 | TRBD2 | TRBV3-1/TRBV3-2 | CASSQGGSGRTGELFF | TGTGCCAGCAGCCAAGGAGGTAGCGGGAGGACCGGGGAGCTGTTTTTT
NA | TRBJ1-5 | NA | TRBV6-2/TRBV6-3 | CASSHREDDGQPQHF | TGTGCCAGCAGCCACAGGGAAGACGATGGACAGCCCCAGCATTTT
once | TRBJ1-2 | NA | TRBV5-1 | CASSLDDPSRYGYTF | TGCGCCAGCAGCTTGGATGATCCCTCTAGATATGGCTACACCTTC
NA | TRBJ2-7 | TRBD2 | TRBV7-9 | CASSLPTSGGSFGDEQYF | TGTGCCAGCAGCTTACCGACTAGCGGGGGAAGCTTTGGGGACGAGCAGTACTTC
NA | TRBJ2-3 | TRBD1 | TRBV24-1 | CATSDPLTGKNTQYF | TGTGCCACCAGTGACCCTCTGACAGGGAAGAATACGCAGTATTTT
few | TRBJ1-4 | TRBD1 | TRBV7-3 | CASSLIDRGRPSNEKLFF | TGTGCCAGCAGCTTAATTGACAGGGGGCGACCGTCTAATGAAAAACTGTTTTTT
NA | TRBJ1-1 | NA | TRBV5-1 | CASSFRDEAFF | TGCGCCAGCAGCTTCCGAGATGAAGCTTTCTTT
NA | TRBJ2-7 | TRBD1 | TRBV3-1/TRBV3-2 | CASSPTRWGQGYEQYF | TGTGCCAGCAGCCCAACAAGATGGGGACAGGGCTACGAGCAGTACTTC
NA | TRBJ2-5 | NA | TRBV19 | CASSISVQETQYF | TGTGCCAGTAGTATCAGTGTTCAAGAGACCCAGTACTTC
NA | TRBJ2-3 | TRBD2 | TRBV7-2 | CASSLARGADTQYF | TGTGCCAGCAGCTTAGCGCGGGGGGCGGATACGCAGTATTTT
NA | TRBJ1-1 | NA | TRBV7-9 | CASSLRLGNTEAFF | TGTGCCAGCAGCTTACGGCTAGGGAACACTGAAGCTTTCTTT
NA | TRBJ2-7 | NA | TRBV24-1 | CATSEGSDYYEQYF | TGTGCCACCAGCGAAGGATCGGACTACTACGAGCAGTACTTC
NA | TRBJ2-1 | NA | TRBV6-6 | CASSYLEALSYNEQFF | TGTGCCAGCAGTTACCTGGAGGCCCTATCCTACAATGAGCAGTTCTTC
NA | TRBJ2-1 | TRBD2 | TRBV5-8 | CASSHTLAGFYNEQFF | TGTGCCAGCAGCCACACCCTAGCGGGATTTTACAATGAGCAGTTCTTC
NA | TRBJ2-2 | NA | TRBV6-6 | CASSPRNTGELFF | TGTGCCAGCAGTCCCCGGAACACCGGGGAGCTGTTTTTT
NA | TRBJ1-1 | NA | TRBV3-1/TRBV3-2 | CASSQVSGTEAFF | TGTGCCAGCAGCCAAGTTTCCGGCACTGAAGCTTTCTTT
NA | TRBJ2-2 | TRBD1 | TRBV7-2 | CASSSDRTNTGELFF | TGTGCCAGCAGCTCGGACAGGACGAACACCGGGGAGCTGTTTTTT
NA | TRBJ1-6 | TRBD1 | TRBV11-2 | CASSLGGTGVSPLHF | TGTGCCAGCAGCTTGGGGGGGACAGGGGTTTCACCCCTCCACTTT
NA | TRBJ2-1 | TRBD2 | TRBV29-1 | CSVAGTSWVPNEQFF | TGCAGCGTCGCCGGGACTAGCTGGGTTCCCAATGAGCAGTTCTTC
NA | TRBJ2-5 | TRBD2 | TRBV2 | CASRKASGSQETQYF | TGTGCCAGCAGAAAAGCTAGCGGGAGTCAAGAGACCCAGTACTTC
NA | TRBJ2-3 | TRBD2 | TRBV6-2/TRBV6-3 | CASSYAEGLAPDTQYF | TGTGCCAGCAGTTACGCGGAGGGACTAGCACCAGATACGCAGTATTTT
NA | TRBJ2-5 | TRBD1 | TRBV7-8 | CASSRGQGAEETQYF | TGTGCCAGCAGCCGAGGACAGGGGGCTGAAGAGACCCAGTACTTC
NA | TRBJ1-2 | NA | TRBV5-4 | CASSLGQLYGYTF | TGTGCCAGCAGCTTGGGACAGCTGTATGGCTACACCTTC
NA | TRBJ2-2 | TRBD2 | TRBV24-1 | CATSDSGLATWGELFF | TGTGCCACCAGTGATTCAGGACTAGCAACTTGGGGGGAGCTGTTTTTT
NA | TRBJ1-1 | NA | TRBV30 | CAWSERRYTEAFF | TGTGCCTGGAGTGAGAGGAGATACACTGAAGCTTTCTTT
large | TRBJ1-6 | NA | TRBV7-9 | CASSLAPGPLHF | TGTGCCAGCAGCTTAGCGCCGGGACCCCTCCACTTT
NA | TRBJ1-2 | NA | TRBV10-3 | CATRQDTHPYGYTF | TGTGCCACCCGCCAGGACACCCACCCCTATGGCTACACCTTC
NA | TRBJ1-4 | NA | TRBV5-5 | CASSLDGEVDEKLFF | TGTGCCAGCAGCTTGGACGGGGAGGTAGATGAAAAACTGTTTTTT
NA | TRBJ2-7 | TRBD1 | TRBV7-3 | CASSKGQGAYEQYF | TGTGCCAGCAGCAAGGGACAGGGGGCTTACGAGCAGTACTTC
NA | TRBJ1-4 | NA | TRBV6-5 | CASSPINSGGEKLFF | TGTGCCAGCAGTCCCATAAACTCGGGGGGCGAAAAACTGTTTTTT
NA | TRBJ1-1 | NA | TRBV10-3 | CAIKGQTYTEAFF | TGTGCCATCAAAGGACAGACGTACACTGAAGCTTTCTTT
once | TRBJ2-6 | TRBD1 | TRBV5-5 | CASSPDRGSSGANVLTF | TGTGCCAGCAGCCCGGACAGGGGCTCCTCTGGGGCCAACGTCCTGACTTTC
NA | TRBJ2-3 | TRBD2 | TRBV5-4 | CASSTLTSGERDTQYF | TGTGCCAGCAGCACCTTGACTAGCGGGGAGAGAGATACGCAGTATTTT
NA | TRBJ2-2 | TRBD1 | TRBV15 | CATSRSPGQGARGELFF | TGTGCCACCAGCAGATCGCCCGGACAGGGGGCTAGGGGGGAGCTGTTTTTT
NA | TRBJ1-6 | TRBD1 | TRBV15 | CATSRGGAGGESPLHF | TGTGCCACCAGCAGAGGAGGGGCAGGGGGAGAGTCACCCCTCCACTTT
NA | TRBJ2-1 | NA | TRBV27 | CASSLFHLLSSYNEQFF | TGTGCCAGCAGTTTATTCCACCTATTAAGCTCCTACAATGAGCAGTTCTTC
NA | TRBJ1-1 | NA | TRBV11-2 | CASTPRSDTEAFF | TGTGCCAGCACCCCCCGGTCCGACACTGAAGCTTTCTTT
NA | TRBJ1-6 | TRBD1 | TRBV6-6 | CASSYDRENSPLHF | TGTGCCAGCAGTTACGACAGGGAAAACTCACCCCTCCACTTT
NA | TRBJ1-1 | NA | TRBV3-1/TRBV3-2 | CASSQVPGLNTEAFF | TGTGCCAGCAGCCAAGTACCGGGTCTGAACACTGAAGCTTTCTTT
NA | TRBJ1-2 | TRBD1 | TRBV2 | CASSETSTGGNYGYTF | TGTGCCAGCAGCGAAACTTCGACAGGGGGCAACTATGGCTACACCTTC
NA | TRBJ2-7 | TRBD1 | TRBV7-2 | CASTPDRGSYEQYF | TGTGCCAGCACTCCGGACAGGGGCTCCTACGAGCAGTACTTC
NA | TRBJ1-1 | TRBD1 | TRBV28 | CASRGGQRMNTEAFF | TGTGCCAGCCGGGGGGGACAGAGGATGAACACTGAAGCTTTCTTT
NA | TRBJ1-5 | NA | TRBV6-2/TRBV6-3 | CASSYSSSLTLGNQPQHF | TGTGCCAGCAGTTACTCAAGCAGCCTGACGCTAGGCAATCAGCCCCAGCATTTT
NA | TRBJ1-4 | TRBD1 | TRBV5-6 | CASSDDRGRGEKLFF | TGTGCCAGCAGCGATGACAGGGGGAGAGGTGAAAAACTGTTTTTT
NA | TRBJ1-1 | NA | TRBV14 | CASSVQVNTEAFF | TGTGCCAGCAGTGTACAGGTGAACACTGAAGCTTTCTTT
NA | TRBJ1-1 | NA | TRBV29-1 | CSATGGQLGAEAFF | TGCAGCGCCACCGGCGGGCAACTAGGCGCTGAAGCTTTCTTT
NA | TRBJ2-3 | NA | TRBV7-2 | CASSLVSGAGRDTQYF | TGTGCCAGCAGCTTAGTATCAGGGGCCGGCAGGGATACGCAGTATTTT
NA | TRBJ1-6 | TRBD1 | TRBV10-3 | CAISEPGQGNSPLHF | TGTGCCATCAGTGAGCCGGGACAGGGGAATTCACCCCTCCACTTT
NA | TRBJ1-2 | NA | TRBV10-1 | CASTPFKQGRYGYTF | TGCGCCAGCACCCCCTTTAAACAGGGCCGTTATGGCTACACCTTC
NA | TRBJ2-1 | NA | TRBV5-5 | CASSFLGGLGSNEQFF | TGTGCCAGCAGCTTCTTGGGGGGGCTTGGTAGCAATGAGCAGTTCTTC
NA | TRBJ1-2 | NA | TRBV18 | CASSPGYGAGYGYTF | TGTGCCAGCTCACCAGGGTATGGGGCTGGATATGGCTACACCTTC
NA | TRBJ2-5 | TRBD2 | TRBV9 | CASSVEGGRGTQYF | TGTGCCAGCAGCGTAGAGGGCGGGAGAGGAACCCAGTACTTC
NA | TRBJ2-2 | TRBD2 | TRBV19 | CAILSGSLAGELFF | TGTGCCATCCTTAGCGGGAGTCTTGCCGGGGAGCTGTTTTTT